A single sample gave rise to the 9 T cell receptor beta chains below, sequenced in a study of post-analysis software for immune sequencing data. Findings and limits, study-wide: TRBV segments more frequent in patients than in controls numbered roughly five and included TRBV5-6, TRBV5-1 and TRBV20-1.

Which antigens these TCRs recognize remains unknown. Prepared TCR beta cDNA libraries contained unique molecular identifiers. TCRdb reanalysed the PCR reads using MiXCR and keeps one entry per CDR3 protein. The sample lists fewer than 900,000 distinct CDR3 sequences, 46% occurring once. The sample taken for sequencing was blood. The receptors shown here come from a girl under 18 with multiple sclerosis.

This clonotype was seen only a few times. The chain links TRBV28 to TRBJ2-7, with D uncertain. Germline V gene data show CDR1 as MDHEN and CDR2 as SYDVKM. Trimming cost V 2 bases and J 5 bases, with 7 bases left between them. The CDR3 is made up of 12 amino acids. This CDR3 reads CASSLRKDEQYF. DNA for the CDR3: TGTGCCAGCAGTTTAAGGAAGGACGAGCAGTACTTC.

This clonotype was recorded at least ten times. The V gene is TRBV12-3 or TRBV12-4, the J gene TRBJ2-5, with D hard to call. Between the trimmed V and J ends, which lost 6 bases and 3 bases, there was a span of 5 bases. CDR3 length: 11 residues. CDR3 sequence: CASSPKETQYF. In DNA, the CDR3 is TGTGCCAGCAGCCCTAAAGAGACCCAGTACTTC.

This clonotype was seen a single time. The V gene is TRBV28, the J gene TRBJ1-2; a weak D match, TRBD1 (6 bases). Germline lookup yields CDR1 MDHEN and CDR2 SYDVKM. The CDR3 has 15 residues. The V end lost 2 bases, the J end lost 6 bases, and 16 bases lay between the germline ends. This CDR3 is CASSLDAPGDHGYTF. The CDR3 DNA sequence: TGTGCCAGCAGTTTAGACGCCCCAGGGGATCATGGCTACACCTTC.

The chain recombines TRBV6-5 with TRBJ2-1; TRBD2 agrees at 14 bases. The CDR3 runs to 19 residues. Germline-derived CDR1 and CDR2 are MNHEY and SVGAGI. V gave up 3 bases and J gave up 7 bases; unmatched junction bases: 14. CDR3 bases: TGTGCCAGCAGTTATTCTCGGGGACTAGCGGGAGAAAAGGGGAATGAGCAGTTCTTC. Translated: CASSYSRGLAGEKGNEQFF.

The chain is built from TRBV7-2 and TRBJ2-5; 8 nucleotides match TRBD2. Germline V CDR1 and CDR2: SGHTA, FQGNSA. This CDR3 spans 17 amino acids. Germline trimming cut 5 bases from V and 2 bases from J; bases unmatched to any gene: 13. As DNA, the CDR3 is TGTGCCAGCAGCCCCCGTCCCTTAGCGGGGAAACAAGAGACCCAGTACTTC. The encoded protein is CASSPRPLAGKQETQYF.

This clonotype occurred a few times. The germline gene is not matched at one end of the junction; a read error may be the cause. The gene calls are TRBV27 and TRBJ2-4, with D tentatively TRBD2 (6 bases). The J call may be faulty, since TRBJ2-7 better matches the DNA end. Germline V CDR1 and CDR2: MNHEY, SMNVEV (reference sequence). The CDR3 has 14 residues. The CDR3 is CASSLGFGGGEQYF. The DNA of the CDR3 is TGCGCCAGCAGTTTGGGCTTCGGGGGAGGCGAGCAGTACTTC.

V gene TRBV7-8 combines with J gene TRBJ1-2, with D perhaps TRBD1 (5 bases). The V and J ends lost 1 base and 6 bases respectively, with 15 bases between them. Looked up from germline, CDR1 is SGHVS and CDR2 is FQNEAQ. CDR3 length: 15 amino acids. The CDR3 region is CASSLDPAGGNGYTF. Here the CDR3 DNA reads TGTGCCAGCAGCTTAGATCCCGCTGGGGGAAATGGCTACACCTTC.

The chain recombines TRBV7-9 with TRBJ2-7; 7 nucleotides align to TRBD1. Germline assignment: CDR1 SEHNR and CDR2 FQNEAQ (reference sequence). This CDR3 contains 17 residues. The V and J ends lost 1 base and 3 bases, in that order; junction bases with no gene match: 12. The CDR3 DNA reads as TGTGCCAGCAGCTTAGTAGGCTCGGACAGGAATAACTACGAGCAGTACTTC. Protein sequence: CASSLVGSDRNNYEQYF.

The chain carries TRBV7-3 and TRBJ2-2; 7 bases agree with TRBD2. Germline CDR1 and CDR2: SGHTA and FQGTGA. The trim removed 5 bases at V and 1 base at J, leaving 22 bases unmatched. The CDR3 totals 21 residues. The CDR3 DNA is TGTGCCAGCAGCCCACTTATTCTAGGTGGAACTAGCGCATTGAACACCGGGGAGCTGTTTTTT. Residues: CASSPLILGGTSALNTGELFF.